Following are 25 T cell receptor beta chains from one sample sequenced in a study of cytomegalovirus exposure and HLA in healthy donors. The PCR made use of 60 Vbeta and 13 Jbeta primers. The protocol was immunoSEQ multiplex PCR, while the TCRdb copy is restricted to in-frame clones and leaves out a portion. The listing records under 200,000 clones. Sequencing was performed on PBMCs. The receptors here all came from a man aged 25 to 40 in good health and CMV-seronegative.

This rearrangement joins TRBV4-3 to TRBJ2-7; 8 bases line up with TRBD1. The CDR3 has 18 amino acids. V trimming: 3 bases; J trimming: 7 bases; junction bases outside the gene matches: 20. Germline V gene lookup returns CDR1 LGHNA and CDR2 YSLEER. CDR3 loop: CASSQEGPQPGGQREQYF. CDR3 sequence (DNA): TGCGCCAGCAGCCAGGAGGGTCCCCAGCCAGGGGGCCAAAGGGAGCAGTACTTC.

The chain uses TRBV27 and TRBJ2-3; 7 positions agree with TRBD2. The CDR3 covers 16 residues. The junction had 9 bases not matched to a gene; V was cut back by 2 bases and J by 4 bases. Germline assignment: CDR1 MNHEY and CDR2 SMNVEV (reference sequence). For the CDR3, the DNA is TGTGCCAGCAGTTTAAGGTTAACGGGGGGATCAGATACGCAGTATTTT. Translation: CASSLRLTGGSDTQYF.

V gene TRBV5-8 combines with J gene TRBJ2-3, with 13 bases fitting TRBD2. The ends lost 4 bases at V and 3 bases at J; junction bases unmatched: 5. From germline, CDR1 is SGHTS and CDR2 YDEGEE. The CDR3 extends over 16 amino acids. In DNA, the CDR3 is TGTGCCAGCAGCCTGGGACTAGCGGGGATAACAGATACGCAGTATTTT. It translates to CASSLGLAGITDTQYF.

V is TRBV27 and J is TRBJ2-5; TRBD2 agrees at 10 bases. Germline V CDR1 and CDR2: MNHEY, SMNVEV (reference sequence). Germline trimming cut 10 bases from V and 5 bases from J; bases unmatched to any gene: 10. CDR3 size: 14 residues. The CDR3 DNA follows: TGTGCCACAGCTAGCGGGAGTGGGCCGGAGACCCAGTACTTC. Translation gives CATASGSGPETQYF.

The J gene is TRBJ1-4, the V gene TRBV6-1; D might be TRBD1 (5 bases). The germline CDR1 and CDR2 sequences are MNHNS and SASEGT. The length of the CDR3 is 15 residues. The V and J ends lost 1 base and 7 bases respectively, with 13 bases between them. The CDR3 reads CASSEVGLMAEKLFF. The CDR3, as DNA: TGTGCCAGCAGTGAAGTGGGGCTAATGGCTGAAAAACTGTTTTTT.

J is TRBJ2-3 and V is TRBV5-1; D not certain. CDR1 is SGHRS and CDR2 is YFSETQ in the germline V gene. This CDR3 contains 15 residues. Deletions cut 0 bases from V and 2 bases from J, with 10 bases between. The CDR3 DNA reads TGCGCCAGCAGCTTGGACTTCCCCAACACAGATACGCAGTATTTT. The encoded protein is CASSLDFPNTDTQYF.

The chain couples TRBV6-1 to TRBJ2-3, with a tentative D call TRBD2 (6 bases). This CDR3 spans 14 amino acids. The V end was cut by 6 bases, the J end by 2 bases, with 12 bases between. Germline V gene sequence: CDR1 MNHNS, CDR2 SASEGT. DNA of the CDR3: TGTGCCAGCAGCCAACGCGGGACCACAGATACGCAGTATTTT. Protein: CASSQRGTTDTQYF.

The V and J genes are TRBV30 and TRBJ2-5; 10 bases match TRBD1. The CDR3 is 16 residues long. The germline V gene encodes CDR1 GTSNPN and CDR2 SVGIG (reference sequence). V was pared by 0 bases and J by 3 bases, with 7 bases of the junction left unmatched. The CDR3 DNA reads TGTGCCTGGAGTGTACTGAGCGGGACAGGGGAAGAGACCCAGTACTTC. It specifies CAWSVLSGTGEETQYF. Combining the CDR3 with reference TRBV30 and TRBJ2-5 gives the whole variable domain SQTIHQWPATLVQPVGSPLSLECTVEGTSNPNLYWYRQAAGRGLQLLFYSVGIGQISSEVPQNLSASRPQDRQFILSSKKLLLSDSGFYLCAWSVLSGTGEETQYFGPGTRLLVL.

The V gene is TRBV5-4, the J gene TRBJ1-6; 12 nucleotides line up with TRBD1. Looked up from germline, CDR1 is SGHNT and CDR2 is YYREEE (reference sequence). The CDR3 is 16 amino acids. After removal of 4 bases from V and 8 bases from J, the junction contained 7 bases not matched to a gene. CDR3 sequence (DNA): TGTGCCAGCAGCGGGGGGACAGGGGGCATGGATTCACCCCTCCACTTT. It specifies CASSGGTGGMDSPLHF.

V gene TRBV7-8 combines with J gene TRBJ2-7, with a tentative D call TRBD1 (6 bases). The CDR3 length is 15 residues. The germline CDR1 and CDR2 sequences are SGHVS and FQNEAQ. The V end was cut by 5 bases, the J end by 1 base, with 15 bases between. Here the CDR3 reads CASSTAGVLSYEQYF. CDR3 bases: TGTGCCAGCAGCACGGCAGGGGTACTATCCTACGAGCAGTACTTC.

This sequence joins TRBV5-4 and TRBJ2-2; D not certain. The CDR3 covers 14 residues. Germline CDR1 SGHNT, CDR2 YYREEE (reference sequence). The V end lost 2 bases, the J end lost 2 bases, and 7 bases lay between the germline ends. The CDR3 DNA reads as TGTGCCAGCAGCTTAGACTTAAACACCGGGGAGCTGTTTTTT. Translated, it gives CASSLDLNTGELFF.

The chain links TRBV5-1 to TRBJ1-6; 8 bases are a match to TRBD1. This CDR3 comprises 15 residues. The ends lost 0 bases at V and 9 bases at J; junction bases unmatched: 5. Per the germline V gene, CDR1 is SGHRS and CDR2 is YFSETQ. CDR3 amino acids: CASSLAGRGLSPLHF. Here the CDR3 DNA reads TGCGCCAGCAGCTTGGCTGGCAGGGGGCTTTCACCCCTCCACTTT.

The chain combines TRBV30 with TRBJ2-1; 10 bases are shared with TRBD2. The CDR3 sequence is 16 residues long. Unmatched junction bases numbered 12, after V lost 2 bases and J lost 8 bases. CDR1 GTSNPN and CDR2 SVGIG come from the germline V gene (reference sequence). The CDR3 sequence: CAWSTPGSGRLDEQFF. The DNA for the CDR3 is TGTGCCTGGAGTACCCCGGGTAGCGGGAGGTTGGATGAGCAGTTCTTC. The full variable domain, its missing parts supplied by reference TRBV30 and TRBJ2-1, is SQTIHQWPATLVQPVGSPLSLECTVEGTSNPNLYWYRQAAGRGLQLLFYSVGIGQISSEVPQNLSASRPQDRQFILSSKKLLLSDSGFYLCAWSTPGSGRLDEQFFGPGTRLTVL.

The chain joins TRBV29-1 to TRBJ1-2; D possibly corresponds to TRBD1 (6 bases). V was cut by 3 bases and J by 8 bases, with 16 bases left in between. Germline lookup yields CDR1 SQVTM and CDR2 ANQGSEA. The CDR3 has 13 amino acids. The CDR3 spells CSVDGSGGGGYTF. In DNA form, the CDR3 reads TGCAGCGTTGATGGGTCAGGCGGGGGCGGCTACACCTTC.

V is TRBV5-1 and J is TRBJ2-1, with 11 bases matching TRBD2. This CDR3 spans 16 amino acids. CDR1 and CDR2 from the germline V gene are SGHRS and YFSETQ. V shed 0 bases, J shed 2 bases, and the junction held 1 base outside the gene matches. The CDR3 DNA follows: TGCGCCAGCAGCTTGGAACTAGCGGGAGCCTACAATGAGCAGTTCTTC. Amino acid sequence: CASSLELAGAYNEQFF.

The CDR3 bases are TGTGCCAGCAGTTGGGGACAGGGTGAAGCTTTCTTT. It specifies CASSWGQGEAFF. V is TRBV6-6 and J is TRBJ1-1, with 9 bases fitting TRBD1. The CDR3 runs 12 residues. Germline assignment: CDR1 MNHNY and CDR2 SVGAGI (reference sequence). Germline trimming cut 4 bases from V and 7 bases from J; bases unmatched to any gene: 1.

The V gene is TRBV7-6, the J gene TRBJ2-3; a weak D match, TRBD2 (6 bases). This CDR3 has 14 residues. Trimming shortened V by 1 base and J by 2 bases, and 7 bases separated the two germline ends. Germline CDR1 and CDR2: SGHVS and FNYEAQ. The CDR3 nucleotides read TGTGCCAGCAGCTTAGGCGGGATCACAGATACGCAGTATTTT. It is translated as CASSLGGITDTQYF.

The J gene is TRBJ2-3, the V gene TRBV5-4; D perhaps matches TRBD2 (6 bases). The V end was cut by 2 bases, the J end by 2 bases, with 15 bases between. Germline CDR1 SGHNT, CDR2 YYREEE (reference sequence). The CDR3 covers 16 residues. Here the CDR3 DNA reads TGTGCCAGCAGCTTCTTGTTGCGGGACCCCACAGATACGCAGTATTTT. Translating it yields CASSFLLRDPTDTQYF. The full variable domain, with the rest looked up from reference TRBV5-4 and TRBJ2-3, is ETGVTQSPTHLIKTRGQQVTLRCSSQSGHNTVSWYQQALGQGPQFIFQYYREEENGRGNFPPRFSGLQFPNYSSELNVNALELDDSALYLCASSFLLRDPTDTQYFGPGTRLTVL.

The gene calls are TRBV7-6 and TRBJ2-2, with TRBD1 identical over 7 bases. Per the germline V gene, CDR1 is SGHVS and CDR2 is FNYEAQ. Trimming at V came to 5 bases and at J to 4 bases, leaving 7 bases not matched to a gene. The CDR3 is 15 residues long. The CDR3 protein is CASSARQGPTGELFF. The CDR3 DNA reads TGTGCCAGCAGCGCTCGACAGGGCCCCACCGGGGAGCTGTTTTTT.

This sequence joins TRBV19 and TRBJ2-3; possibly TRBD2 for D (5 bases). The V end was cut by 6 bases, the J end by 3 bases, with 16 bases between. Germline CDR1 and CDR2: LNHDA and SQIVND (reference sequence). The CDR3 totals 15 residues. This CDR3 reads CASSPRGMVTDTQYF. The CDR3, as DNA: TGTGCCAGTAGCCCGAGAGGGATGGTTACAGATACGCAGTATTTT.

This chain joins TRBV5-5 and TRBJ1-2; D unclear. Trimming cost V 3 bases and J 8 bases, with 17 bases left between them. Germline-derived CDR1 and CDR2 are SGHKS and YYEKEE (reference sequence). The CDR3 spans 14 residues. CDR3 sequence (DNA): TGTGCCAGCAGCTCACCCCTAAGACATGGCGGCTACACCTTC. It encodes CASSSPLRHGGYTF. Combining the CDR3 with reference TRBV5-5 and TRBJ1-2 gives the whole variable domain DAGVTQSPTHLIKTRGQQVTLRCSPISGHKSVSWYQQVLGQGPQFIFQYYEKEERGRGNFPDRFSARQFPNYSSELNVNALLLGDSALYLCASSSPLRHGGYTFGSGTRLTVV.

The chain uses TRBV19 and TRBJ2-2; 11 nucleotides match TRBD2. The CDR3 is 15 amino acids. V was pared by 6 bases and J by 1 base, with 1 base of the junction left unmatched. Germline V gene sequence: CDR1 LNHDA, CDR2 SQIVND (reference sequence). The CDR3 DNA is TGTGCCAGTAGAACTAGCGGGGGGAACACCGGGGAGCTGTTTTTT. It encodes CASRTSGGNTGELFF. The whole variable domain, filled in from reference TRBV19 and TRBJ2-2, reads DGGITQSPKYLFRKEGQNVTLSCEQNLNHDAMYWYRQDPGQGLRLIYYSQIVNDFQKGDIAEGYSVSREKKESFPLTVTSAQKNPTAFYLCASRTSGGNTGELFFGEGSRLTVL.

The chain combines TRBV21-1 with TRBJ2-5; the DNA was not compared with TRBD1, the D call given in the table. TRBV21-1 is listed as a pseudogene. The CDR3 is made up of 15 amino acids. For the CDR3, the DNA is TGTGCCAGCAGCAAAAAGGGGATCATCCAAGAGACCCAGTACTTC. This sequence encodes CASSKKGIIQETQYF.

The chain links TRBV27 to TRBJ1-2, with 7 bases that match TRBD1. CDR1 and CDR2 (germline): MNHEY, SMNVEV (reference sequence). The CDR3 runs 13 residues. The J segment lost 6 bases and the V segment lost 6 bases, leaving 7 bases of the junction unmatched. The chain's CDR3 is CASSEGQWNGYTF. Written as DNA, the CDR3 is TGTGCCAGCAGCGAGGGACAGTGGAATGGCTACACCTTC.

The rearrangement uses TRBV27 and TRBJ2-7, with 9 bases that match TRBD1. The CDR3 spans 17 residues. CDR1 is MNHEY and CDR2 is SMNVEV in the germline V gene (reference sequence). V lost 5 bases, J lost 3 bases, and 14 bases stayed unmatched. The CDR3 nucleotides are TGTGCCAGCAGTCCAATAACAACCGGGACAGGGTACTACGAGCAGTACTTC. Translation: CASSPITTGTGYYEQYF.